One and the same sample provided the 9 T cell receptor beta chains below, sequenced in a study of T cell responses to AZD1222 COVID-19 vaccine. Profiling relied on immunoSEQ multiplex PCR, and the TCRdb table lists in-frame clones only, not all of them. Among some 170,000 clones listed, approximately 90% were seen once. The material was peripheral blood, obtained 28 days after the second AZD1222 dose. These receptors were obtained from an adult who received the AZD1222 COVID-19 vaccine.

J is TRBJ1-2 and V is TRBV9; D gene uncertain. Germline loops: CDR1 SGDLS, CDR2 YYNGEE. CDR3 size: 16 residues. The V end was cut by 0 bases, the J end by 5 bases, with 17 bases between. The CDR3 DNA is TGTGCCAGCAGCGTAGGGGCAGGTCCGGGTCCATATGGCTACACCTTC. Its translation is CASSVGAGPGPYGYTF.

The chain recombines TRBV24-1 with TRBJ2-7; D unclear. CDR3 length: 15 amino acids. Germline CDR1 reads KGHDR; CDR2 reads SFDVKD. With 0 bases removed from V and 0 bases from J, the gap between germline ends came to 8 bases. The CDR3, as DNA: TGTGCCACCAGTGATTTGGGGCGGAGCTCCTACGAGCAGTACTTC. Encoded protein: CATSDLGRSSYEQYF.

The chain is built from TRBV4-1 and TRBJ2-7, with TRBD2 matching over 8 bases. Trimming at V came to 0 bases and at J to 2 bases, leaving 6 bases not matched to a gene. Germline CDR1 reads MGHRA; CDR2 reads YSYEKL. The CDR3 totals 16 residues. CDR3 DNA sequence: TGCGCCAGCAGCCAAGACTTAGCGGGGTTACCCTACGAGCAGTACTTC. Translation: CASSQDLAGLPYEQYF.

The chain has TRBV19 and TRBJ1-5; no clear D. Germline V lookup: CDR1 LNHDA, CDR2 SQIVND (reference sequence). Trimming stripped 5 bases from V and 0 bases from J, with 14 bases between. The CDR3 contains 16 residues. DNA for the CDR3: TGTGCCAGTAGTCCCCGTGGCCTAAATAGCAATCAGCCCCAGCATTTT. This codes for CASSPRGLNSNQPQHF.

This sequence joins TRBV6-5 and TRBJ2-7; 7 bases align to TRBD1. The CDR3 runs 13 residues. The germline V gene has CDR1 MNHEY and CDR2 SVGAGI. Trimming took 7 bases from V and 5 from J; bases not matched to a gene: 8. CDR3 sequence (DNA): TGTGCCAGCACCGGCCGACAGGGCAACGAGCAGTACTTC. This codes for CASTGRQGNEQYF.

The chain joins TRBV19 to TRBJ2-4; TRBD2 matches 11 bases. This CDR3 has 19 amino acids. The J segment lost 0 bases and the V segment lost 0 bases, leaving 7 bases of the junction unmatched. Germline V gives CDR1 LNHDA, CDR2 SQIVND (reference sequence). CDR3 nucleotide sequence: TGTGCCAGTAGTATAGATACCTTGACTAGCGGGGTAGCCAAAAACATTCAGTACTTC. This sequence encodes CASSIDTLTSGVAKNIQYF.

The rearrangement uses TRBV12-3 or TRBV12-4 and TRBJ1-2; 9 bases map to TRBD1. This CDR3 has 13 amino acids. J was trimmed by 8 bases and V by 4 bases; bases with no gene match: 5. Written as DNA, the CDR3 is TGTGCCAGCAGTTGGACAGGGGTTAAGGGCTACACCTTC. This encodes CASSWTGVKGYTF.

The CDR3 protein is CASSNRRGRTGELFF. The CDR3 DNA reads TGTGCCAGCAGCAATCGCAGGGGGCGAACCGGGGAGCTGTTTTTT. V and J are TRBV7-2 and TRBJ2-2, with 8 bases identical to TRBD1. The V gene's germline CDR1 is SGHTA and CDR2 FQGNSA. This CDR3 region has 15 residues. V gave up 5 bases and J gave up 5 bases; unmatched junction bases: 7. Looking up the rest from reference TRBV7-2 and TRBJ2-2 gives the full variable domain: GAGVSQSPSNKVTEKGKDVELRCDPISGHTALYWYRQSLGQGLEFLIYFQGNSAPDKSGLPSDRFSAERTGGSVSTLTIQRTQQEDSAVYLCASSNRRGRTGELFFGEGSRLTVL.

V gene TRBV4-2 combines with J gene TRBJ2-1; D is perhaps TRBD1 (6 bases). Germline CDR1 is LGHNA and CDR2 is YNFKEQ. This CDR3 is 15 amino acids long. The germline V and J ends were trimmed by 4 bases and 8 bases, with 18 bases remaining between them. The CDR3 nucleotides are TGTGCCAGCAGCCCCGCGGACAGAACAGGCTATGAGCAGTTCTTC. Translation gives CASSPADRTGYEQFF.